The rows below give T cell receptor beta chains drawn from one sample of a study of blood T cell repertoires in COVID-19. Clones were sequenced by immunoSEQ multiplex PCR, and TCRdb holds only the in-frame ones, with some missing. The data contain 35,000 to 45,000 clones, around nine tenths of them singletons. The specimen sequenced was peripheral blood. The receptors were sampled from a human donor in a cohort sampled during active COVID-19. The CDR3 runs from the conserved cysteine through the conserved F or W. Fields, in order: clone size, D gene, V gene, J gene, CDR3 DNA, CDR3 protein. D genes are given only for firm matches. Some rows mark clone size as missing; the rest say once, few, many or name a class of expanded clone.

size: NA
D: TRBD1
V: TRBV5-4
J: TRBJ1-1
DNA: TGTGCCAGCAGCCTTCATACAGGGGGTTACACTGAAGCTTTCTTT
CDR3: CASSLHTGGYTEAFF

size: NA
D: NA
V: TRBV10-3
J: TRBJ2-2
DNA: TGTGCCATCAGTGATAGTGGCGGGACCGGGGAGCTGTTTTTT
CDR3: CAISDSGGTGELFF

size: NA
D: NA
V: TRBV5-1
J: TRBJ2-2
DNA: TGCGCCAGCCGCAGGGGAACCGGGGAGCTGTTTTTT
CDR3: CASRRGTGELFF

size: NA
D: NA
V: TRBV1
J: TRBJ2-1
DNA: TGCACCAGCAGCCAAGATAGAGCTAGCGGGGGGCCAAGCTGCCACAATGAGCAGTTCTTC
CDR3: CTSSQDRASGGPSCHNEQFF

size: NA
D: TRBD1
V: TRBV7-9
J: TRBJ1-2
DNA: TGTGCCAGCAGCTACGGGACAGGGGGCCCCTATGGCTACACCTTC
CDR3: CASSYGTGGPYGYTF

size: once
D: NA
V: TRBV5-5
J: TRBJ2-1
DNA: TGTGCCAGCAGCTTGGGGCAGTCCTACAATGAGCAGTTCTTC
CDR3: CASSLGQSYNEQFF

size: NA
D: TRBD1
V: TRBV19
J: TRBJ1-5
DNA: TGTGCCAGTAGTGGGACAGTTAATCAGCCCCAGCATTTT
CDR3: CASSGTVNQPQHF

size: NA
D: NA
V: TRBV6-5
J: TRBJ1-2
DNA: TGTGCCAGCAGACAGGACAGCTATGGCTACACCTTC
CDR3: CASRQDSYGYTF

size: NA
D: TRBD2
V: TRBV5-1
J: TRBJ2-5
DNA: TGCGCTAGCAGCTTGGCCAATAGCGGGGGTCCCGCCCAAGAGACCCAGTACTTC
CDR3: CASSLANSGGPAQETQYF

size: NA
D: TRBD1
V: TRBV2
J: TRBJ2-7
DNA: TGTGCCAGCGGTGGGACAGCCTACGAGCAGTACTTC
CDR3: CASGGTAYEQYF

size: NA
D: NA
V: TRBV5-1
J: TRBJ2-7
DNA: TGCGCCAGCAGCTTGGGACAGGACTACGAGCAGTACTTC
CDR3: CASSLGQDYEQYF